Listed below are T cell receptor beta chains from one sample, sequenced in a study of regulatory T cells in long-lasting Graves disease. Via MiXCR, TCRdb re-called the multiplex PCR reads, giving one row per CDR3 protein. The sample shows under 450,000 distinct CDR3 sequences, around a quarter of them seen only once. The sample in question was peripheral blood mononuclear cells (PBMCs), obtained when the disease was refractory, from a patient treated with antithyroid drugs. These TCRs come from a female donor with Graves disease. Both conserved end residues are part of each CDR3. Fields, in order: CDR3 protein, CDR3 DNA, J gene, clone size, V gene, D gene. D genes are given only for firm matches. Part of the rows lack a size; the others show once, few, many or a class for expanded clones.

cdr3_aa: CASSSAVLAGNYNEQFF
cdr3_nt: TGCGCCAGCAGCTCCGCTGTCCTAGCGGGGAACTACAATGAGCAGTTCTTC
j_call: TRBJ2-1
clone_size: many
v_call: TRBV5-1
d_call: TRBD2

cdr3_aa: CASRIKGQKETQYF
cdr3_nt: TGTGCCAGCAGAATAAAGGGACAGAAAGAGACCCAGTACTTC
j_call: TRBJ2-5
clone_size: NA
v_call: TRBV27
d_call: TRBD1

cdr3_aa: CSARKGETQYF
cdr3_nt: TGCAGTGCTAGAAAGGGTGAGACCCAGTACTTC
j_call: TRBJ2-5
clone_size: many
v_call: TRBV20-1
d_call: NA

cdr3_aa: CASSLEPDTYEQYF
cdr3_nt: TGTGCCAGCAGCTTAGAGCCGGACACTTACGAGCAGTACTTC
j_call: TRBJ2-7
clone_size: many
v_call: TRBV11-2
d_call: NA

cdr3_aa: CSAREGEREKLFF
cdr3_nt: TGCAGTGCTAGAGAGGGGGAACGGGAAAAACTGTTTTTT
j_call: TRBJ1-4
clone_size: NA
v_call: TRBV20-1
d_call: NA

cdr3_aa: CASSNTGFQETQYF
cdr3_nt: TGTGCCAGCAGTAACACAGGTTTCCAAGAGACCCAGTACTTC
j_call: TRBJ2-5
clone_size: many
v_call: TRBV12-3/TRBV12-4
d_call: NA

cdr3_aa: CASSPGSTYEQYF
cdr3_nt: TGTGCCAGCTCACCGGGCAGTACCTACGAGCAGTACTTC
j_call: TRBJ2-7
clone_size: NA
v_call: TRBV18
d_call: NA

cdr3_aa: CAWGRDLKSGELFF
cdr3_nt: TGTGCCTGGGGACGGGACTTGAAGTCCGGGGAGCTGTTTTTT
j_call: TRBJ2-2
clone_size: NA
v_call: TRBV30
d_call: NA

cdr3_aa: CATSQPPGQVKNIQYF
cdr3_nt: TGTGCCACCAGCCAACCCCCGGGACAGGTGAAAAACATTCAGTACTTC
j_call: TRBJ2-4
clone_size: few
v_call: TRBV15
d_call: TRBD1

cdr3_aa: CASSLAGFEQFF
cdr3_nt: TGTGCCAGCAGTTTGGCAGGGTTTGAGCAGTTCTTC
j_call: TRBJ2-1
clone_size: few
v_call: TRBV28
d_call: NA

cdr3_aa: CASLPGRRMNTEAFF
cdr3_nt: TGTGCCAGCCTCCCCGGACGGCGGATGAACACTGAAGCTTTCTTT
j_call: TRBJ1-1
clone_size: few
v_call: TRBV2
d_call: NA

cdr3_aa: CASSLLRGRDGRRAGANVLTF
cdr3_nt: TGTGCCAGCAGCTTACTCAGGGGTCGCGACGGGCGCCGTGCTGGGGCCAACGTCCTGACTTTC
j_call: TRBJ2-6
clone_size: NA
v_call: TRBV11-2
d_call: NA

cdr3_aa: CASGPLAGTYNGQFF
cdr3_nt: TGTGCCAGCGGACCACTAGCGGGAACGTACAATGGGCAGTTCTTC
j_call: TRBJ2-1
clone_size: NA
v_call: TRBV3-1
d_call: TRBD2

cdr3_aa: CASSPQAGGSTGELFF
cdr3_nt: TGTGCCAGCAGCCCACAAGCGGGAGGGTCCACCGGGGAGCTGTTTTTT
j_call: TRBJ2-2
clone_size: NA
v_call: TRBV7-8
d_call: TRBD2

cdr3_aa: CASSLSTSNQPQHF
cdr3_nt: TGTGCCAGCAGTTTAAGTACCTCCAATCAGCCCCAGCATTTT
j_call: TRBJ1-5
clone_size: many
v_call: TRBV27
d_call: NA

cdr3_aa: CASSGQFGTLSYTF
cdr3_nt: TGTGCCAGCAGTGGACAGTTCGGTACTTTGAGCTACACCTTC
j_call: TRBJ1-2
clone_size: few
v_call: TRBV12-3/TRBV12-4
d_call: NA

cdr3_aa: CASSLYGGTIKSSYEQYF
cdr3_nt: TGTGCCAGCAGCTTATACGGGGGTACCATTAAGAGCTCCTACGAGCAGTACTTC
j_call: TRBJ2-7
clone_size: few
v_call: TRBV7-9
d_call: NA

cdr3_aa: CASSFSGTGTTQYF
cdr3_nt: TGCGCCAGCAGCTTTTCCGGGACAGGGACTACGCAGTACTTC
j_call: TRBJ2-7
clone_size: few
v_call: TRBV5-1
d_call: TRBD1

cdr3_aa: CASSSRDRVSYNSPLHF
cdr3_nt: TGTGCCAGTAGTAGCCGGGACAGGGTGTCCTATAATTCACCCCTCCACTTT
j_call: TRBJ1-6
clone_size: few
v_call: TRBV19
d_call: TRBD1

cdr3_aa: CASRPGGREANEQFF
cdr3_nt: TGTGCCAGCAGGCCCGGGGGGCGGGAGGCCAATGAGCAGTTCTTC
j_call: TRBJ2-1
clone_size: NA
v_call: TRBV28
d_call: TRBD2

cdr3_aa: CASSGADRDLATNEKLFF
cdr3_nt: TGTGCCAGCAGCGGTGCCGACAGGGACCTTGCAACTAATGAAAAACTGTTTTTT
j_call: TRBJ1-4
clone_size: NA
v_call: TRBV7-2
d_call: TRBD1

cdr3_aa: CASTKSRGGPYYYNEQFF
cdr3_nt: TGTGCCAGCACCAAATCGCGTGGAGGACCGTATTACTACAATGAGCAGTTCTTC
j_call: TRBJ2-1
clone_size: NA
v_call: TRBV28
d_call: NA

cdr3_aa: CSASGPSYEQYF
cdr3_nt: TGCAGTGCGAGCGGGCCTTCCTACGAGCAGTACTTC
j_call: TRBJ2-7
clone_size: few
v_call: TRBV20-1
d_call: NA

cdr3_aa: CASSERQIGELFF
cdr3_nt: TGTGCCAGCAGTGAGCGGCAGATCGGGGAGCTGTTTTTT
j_call: TRBJ2-2
clone_size: many
v_call: TRBV2
d_call: NA

cdr3_aa: CSAERGDRDLQYF
cdr3_nt: TGCAGTGCAGAGAGAGGGGACAGGGACCTTCAGTACTTC
j_call: TRBJ2-4
clone_size: few
v_call: TRBV20-1
d_call: TRBD1

cdr3_aa: CSARGGRATYEQYF
cdr3_nt: TGCAGTGCTAGGGGCGGGAGGGCAACCTACGAGCAGTACTTC
j_call: TRBJ2-7
clone_size: many
v_call: TRBV20-1
d_call: TRBD2

cdr3_aa: CASRTGTWISGANVLTF
cdr3_nt: TGTGCCAGCAGGACCGGGACATGGATCTCTGGGGCCAACGTCCTGACTTTC
j_call: TRBJ2-6
clone_size: many
v_call: TRBV6-1
d_call: NA

cdr3_aa: CSVLIAGSETQYF
cdr3_nt: TGCAGCGTCCTTATAGCGGGAAGCGAGACCCAGTACTTC
j_call: TRBJ2-5
clone_size: many
v_call: TRBV29-1
d_call: TRBD2

cdr3_aa: CSVEEGARYEQYF
cdr3_nt: TGCAGCGTTGAGGAGGGGGCGCGGTACGAGCAGTACTTC
j_call: TRBJ2-7
clone_size: few
v_call: TRBV29-1
d_call: NA

cdr3_aa: CASSQGLAGAQFWLFF
cdr3_nt: TGTGCCAGCAGTCAGGGACTAGCGGGAGCTCAGTTTTGGCTGTTTTTT
j_call: TRBJ2-2
clone_size: NA
v_call: TRBV6-1
d_call: TRBD2

cdr3_aa: CASSHEKDARYRNYGYTF
cdr3_nt: TGTGCCAGCAGCCACGAAAAGGATGCGCGGTACAGGAACTATGGCTACACCTTC
j_call: TRBJ1-2
clone_size: once
v_call: TRBV3-1
d_call: NA

cdr3_aa: CASSLALAGLSYNEQFF
cdr3_nt: TGTGCCAGCAGCTTAGCCTTAGCGGGACTCTCCTACAATGAGCAGTTCTTC
j_call: TRBJ2-1
clone_size: NA
v_call: TRBV7-6
d_call: TRBD2

cdr3_aa: CASSPARYNEQFF
cdr3_nt: TGTGCCAGCAGCCCAGCGCGGTACAATGAGCAGTTCTTC
j_call: TRBJ2-1
clone_size: NA
v_call: TRBV28
d_call: NA

cdr3_aa: CSARLAGAVSSYEQYF
cdr3_nt: TGCAGTGCTAGACTAGCGGGCGCCGTTAGCTCCTACGAGCAGTACTTC
j_call: TRBJ2-7
clone_size: NA
v_call: TRBV20-1
d_call: TRBD2

cdr3_aa: CASSQRDRNTGELFF
cdr3_nt: TGTGCCAGCAGCCAACGGGACAGAAACACCGGGGAGCTGTTTTTT
j_call: TRBJ2-2
clone_size: NA
v_call: TRBV3-1
d_call: TRBD1

cdr3_aa: CASSPPTGTGELFF
cdr3_nt: TGTGCCAGCAGTCCCCCGACGGGCACCGGGGAGCTGTTTTTT
j_call: TRBJ2-2
clone_size: NA
v_call: TRBV28
d_call: NA

cdr3_aa: CASTSGTAHQPQHF
cdr3_nt: TGTGCCAGCACCTCTGGGACGGCGCACCAGCCCCAGCATTTT
j_call: TRBJ1-5
clone_size: many
v_call: TRBV28
d_call: NA